This TCR beta chain was sequenced during a study of blood T cell repertoires in COVID-19. Turning to the study itself: Acute and convalescent COVID-19 specimens originated in the United States, Italy and Spain. PBMCs, B-cell-depleted T cells, or T cells were the source of the cDNA or gDNA that made up the material.

Germline values: CDR1 LGHDT, CDR2 YNNKEL (reference sequence). The junction had 9 bases not matched to a gene; V was cut back by 0 bases and J by 4 bases. The CDR3 contains 16 residues. Under the authors' procedure: Nucleated cell number was recorded as an estimate derived from reference gene primer amplification. Profiling relied on immunoSEQ multiplex PCR, and the TCRdb table lists in-frame clones only, not all of them. The V and J calls and clone size were taken over from that table, and D and trimming were inferred from the DNA. This table holds around 230,000 clones, approximately 90% found once.

This sequence joins TRBV3-1 (or the pseudogene TRBV3-2) and TRBJ2-7; the match to TRBD2 covers 7 bases. This clonotype was sampled from a man aged 30 to 45 who had recovered from COVID-19. Sequencing was carried out using peripheral blood. CDR3 sequence (DNA): TGTGCCAGCAGCCAAGAAGGGCTAGCGGAAAAGTACGAGCAGTACTTC. Encoded protein: CASSQEGLAEKYEQYF.